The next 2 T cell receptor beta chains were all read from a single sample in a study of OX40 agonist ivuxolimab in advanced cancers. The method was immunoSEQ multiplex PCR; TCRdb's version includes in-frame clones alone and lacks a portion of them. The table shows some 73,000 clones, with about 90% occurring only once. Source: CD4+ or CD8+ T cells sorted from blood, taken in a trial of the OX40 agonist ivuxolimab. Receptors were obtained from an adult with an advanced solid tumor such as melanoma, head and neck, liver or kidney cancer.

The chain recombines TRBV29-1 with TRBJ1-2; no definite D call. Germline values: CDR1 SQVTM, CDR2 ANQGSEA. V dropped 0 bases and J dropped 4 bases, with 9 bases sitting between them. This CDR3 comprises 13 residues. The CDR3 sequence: CSVEDPFSYGYTF. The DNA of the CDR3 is TGCAGCGTTGAAGATCCCTTTTCCTATGGCTACACCTTC.

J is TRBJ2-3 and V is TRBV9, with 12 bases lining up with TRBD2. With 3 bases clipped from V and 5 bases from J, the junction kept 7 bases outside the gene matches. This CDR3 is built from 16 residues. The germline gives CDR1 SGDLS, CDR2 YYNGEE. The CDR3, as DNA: TGTGCCAGCAGCGGAGCTAGCGGGGGGGCGATAGATACGCAGTATTTT. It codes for CASSGASGGAIDTQYF.